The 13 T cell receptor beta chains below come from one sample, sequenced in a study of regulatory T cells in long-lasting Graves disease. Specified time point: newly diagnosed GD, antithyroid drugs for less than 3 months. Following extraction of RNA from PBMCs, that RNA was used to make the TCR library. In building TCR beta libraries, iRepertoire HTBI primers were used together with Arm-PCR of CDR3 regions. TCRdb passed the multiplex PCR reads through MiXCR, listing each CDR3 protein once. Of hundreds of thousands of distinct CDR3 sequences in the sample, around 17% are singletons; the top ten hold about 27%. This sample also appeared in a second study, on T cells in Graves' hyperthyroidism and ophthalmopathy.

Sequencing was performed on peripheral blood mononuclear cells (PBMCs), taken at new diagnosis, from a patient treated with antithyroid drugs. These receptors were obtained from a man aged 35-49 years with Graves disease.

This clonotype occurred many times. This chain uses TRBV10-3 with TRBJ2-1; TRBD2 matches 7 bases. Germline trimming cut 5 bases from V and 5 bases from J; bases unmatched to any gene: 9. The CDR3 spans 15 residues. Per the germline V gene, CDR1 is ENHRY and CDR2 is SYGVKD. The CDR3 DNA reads TGTGCCATCAGTAACCTGGCTAGCGGAAACAATGAGCAGTTCTTC. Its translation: CAISNLASGNNEQFF.

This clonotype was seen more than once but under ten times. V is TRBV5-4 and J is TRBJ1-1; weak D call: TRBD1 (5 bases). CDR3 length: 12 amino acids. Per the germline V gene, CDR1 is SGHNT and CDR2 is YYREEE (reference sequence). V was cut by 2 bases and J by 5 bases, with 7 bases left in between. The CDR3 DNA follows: TGTGCCAGCAGCTTCGGGACGACTGAAGCTTTCTTT. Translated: CASSFGTTEAFF.

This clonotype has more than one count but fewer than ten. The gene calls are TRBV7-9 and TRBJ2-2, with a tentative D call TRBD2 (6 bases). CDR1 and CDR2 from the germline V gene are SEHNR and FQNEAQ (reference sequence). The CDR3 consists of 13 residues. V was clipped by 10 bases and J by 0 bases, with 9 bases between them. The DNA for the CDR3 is TGTGCCAAGGAGGGCGCGAACACCGGGGAGCTGTTTTTT. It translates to CAKEGANTGELFF.

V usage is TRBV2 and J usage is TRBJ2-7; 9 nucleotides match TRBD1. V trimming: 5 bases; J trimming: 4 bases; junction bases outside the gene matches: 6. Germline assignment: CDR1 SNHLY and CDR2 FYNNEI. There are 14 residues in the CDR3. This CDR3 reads CASSSDRGQYEQYF. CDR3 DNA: TGTGCCAGCAGTTCGGACAGGGGTCAATACGAGCAGTACTTC.

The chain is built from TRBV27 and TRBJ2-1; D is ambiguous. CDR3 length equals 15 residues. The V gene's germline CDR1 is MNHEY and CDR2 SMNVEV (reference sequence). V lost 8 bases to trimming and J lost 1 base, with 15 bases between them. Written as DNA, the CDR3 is TGTGCCAGCTCCCCCAAAGAAAGGTCCTACAATGAGCAGTTCTTC. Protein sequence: CASSPKERSYNEQFF.

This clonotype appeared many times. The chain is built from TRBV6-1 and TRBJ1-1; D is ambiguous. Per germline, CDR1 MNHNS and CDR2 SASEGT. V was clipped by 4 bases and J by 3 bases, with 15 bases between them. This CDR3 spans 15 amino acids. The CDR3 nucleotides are TGTGCCAGCAGTGGGGCGGTCAGCGGGTACACTGAAGCTTTCTTT. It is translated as CASSGAVSGYTEAFF.

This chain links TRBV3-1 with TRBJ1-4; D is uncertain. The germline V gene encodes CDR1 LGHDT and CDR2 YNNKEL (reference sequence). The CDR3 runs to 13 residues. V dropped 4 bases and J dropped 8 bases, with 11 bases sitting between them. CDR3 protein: CASSLNTQEKLFF. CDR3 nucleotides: TGTGCCAGCAGCCTCAACACCCAGGAAAAACTGTTTTTT.

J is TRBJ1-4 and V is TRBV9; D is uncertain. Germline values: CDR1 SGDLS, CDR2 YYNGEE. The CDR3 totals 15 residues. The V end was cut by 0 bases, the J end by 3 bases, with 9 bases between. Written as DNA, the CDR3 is TGTGCCAGCAGCGTAGGCGTCAGCTCTAATGAAAAACTGTTTTTT. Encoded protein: CASSVGVSSNEKLFF.

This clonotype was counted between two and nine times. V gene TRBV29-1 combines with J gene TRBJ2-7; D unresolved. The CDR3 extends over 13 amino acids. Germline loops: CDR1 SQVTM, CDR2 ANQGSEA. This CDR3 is CRPRHNGSYEQYF. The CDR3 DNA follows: TGCAGGCCACGACATAACGGATCCTACGAGCAGTACTTC.

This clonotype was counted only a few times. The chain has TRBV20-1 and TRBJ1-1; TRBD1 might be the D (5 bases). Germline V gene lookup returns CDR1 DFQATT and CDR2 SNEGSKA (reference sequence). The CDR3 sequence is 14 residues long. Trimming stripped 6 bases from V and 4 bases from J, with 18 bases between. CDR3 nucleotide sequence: TGCAGTGCCAAGAGGGGAGGTTTTGGCACTGAAGCTTTCTTT. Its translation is CSAKRGGFGTEAFF.

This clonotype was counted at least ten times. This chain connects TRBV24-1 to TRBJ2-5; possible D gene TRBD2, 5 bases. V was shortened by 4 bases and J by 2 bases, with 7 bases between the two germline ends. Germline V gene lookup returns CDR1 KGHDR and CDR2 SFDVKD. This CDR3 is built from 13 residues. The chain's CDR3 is CATSEGAQETQYF. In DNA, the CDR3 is TGTGCCACCAGTGAGGGAGCTCAAGAGACCCAGTACTTC.

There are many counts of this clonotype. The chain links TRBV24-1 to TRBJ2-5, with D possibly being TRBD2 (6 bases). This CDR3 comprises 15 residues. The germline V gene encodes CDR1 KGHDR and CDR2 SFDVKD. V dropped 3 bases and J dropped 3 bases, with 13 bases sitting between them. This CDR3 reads CATSDTGLREETQYF. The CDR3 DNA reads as TGTGCCACCAGTGATACGGGACTCAGGGAAGAGACCCAGTACTTC.

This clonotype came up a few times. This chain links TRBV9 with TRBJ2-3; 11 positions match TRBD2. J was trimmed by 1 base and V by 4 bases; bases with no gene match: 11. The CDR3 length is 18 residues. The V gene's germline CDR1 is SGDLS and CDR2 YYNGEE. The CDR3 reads CASSPRLAGWSGTDTQYF. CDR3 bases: TGTGCCAGCAGCCCGAGACTAGCGGGGTGGTCGGGCACAGATACGCAGTATTTT.